Shown below are 20 T cell receptor beta chains from a single sample sequenced in a study of T cells in localized non-small cell lung cancer. The method was immunoSEQ multiplex PCR; TCRdb's version includes in-frame clones alone and lacks a portion of them. The table records 30,000 to 35,000 clones, less than 90% of them present only once. The sequencing here drew on peripheral blood, taken before any cancer treatment. These TCRs come from a female donor over 55 with stage I lung adenocarcinoma.

V and J are TRBV20-1 and TRBJ1-1; D remains unclear. Trimming took off 6 bases at V and 8 bases at J, with 13 bases between the two ends. The germline CDR1 and CDR2 sequences are DFQATT and SNEGSKA (reference sequence). The CDR3 loop spans 11 amino acids. This chain's CDR3 is CSARTRKEAFF. In nucleotides, the CDR3 is TGCAGTGCGCGGACCCGTAAAGAAGCTTTCTTT.

This chain joins TRBV28 and TRBJ1-5; tentatively, D is TRBD1 (5 bases). Germline V gene data show CDR1 as MDHEN and CDR2 as SYDVKM. Trimming took 7 bases from V and 4 from J, leaving 17 bases between them. CDR3 length: 15 amino acids. The CDR3 DNA reads as TGTGCCAGCACGACGACGGCAGGGTGGAATCAGCCCCAGCATTTT. As protein: CASTTTAGWNQPQHF.

V and J are TRBV7-3 and TRBJ2-3, with TRBD2 matching over 13 bases. The germline CDR1 and CDR2 sequences are SGHTA and FQGTGA. This CDR3 is 16 amino acids long. The trim removed 4 bases at V and 5 bases at J, leaving 6 bases unmatched. CDR3 protein: CASSSGLAGAGDTQYF. The CDR3 DNA sequence: TGTGCCAGCAGCTCCGGACTAGCGGGAGCGGGAGATACGCAGTATTTT.

This chain uses TRBV7-8 with TRBJ2-1, with TRBD2 identical over 9 bases. V gave up 6 bases and J gave up 4 bases; unmatched junction bases: 10. Germline V gives CDR1 SGHVS, CDR2 FQNEAQ. CDR3 size: 16 residues. CDR3 coding DNA: TGTGCCAGCAGGGAGGGACTAGCCACGAATTACAATGAGCAGTTCTTC. Protein product: CASREGLATNYNEQFF.

The CDR3 is CASSQLLGETQYF. The CDR3 DNA sequence: TGCGCCAGCTCCCAGCTACTCGGGGAGACCCAGTACTTC. V usage is TRBV5-1 and J usage is TRBJ2-5; no clear D. Germline loops: CDR1 SGHRS, CDR2 YFSETQ. The CDR3 totals 13 residues. V gave up 7 bases and J gave up 5 bases, with 15 bases separating them.

With respect to this clone: A junction end diverges from the germline sequence, so it may reflect a read error. The CDR3 protein is CTSSAGQGAYEQYF. The CDR3 coding sequence is TGCACCAGCAGCGCGGGACAGGGGGCTTACGAGCAGTACTTC. The chain couples TRBV5-1 to TRBJ2-7, with 12 nucleotides matching TRBD1. This CDR3 has 14 amino acids. Germline CDR1 is SGHRS and CDR2 is YFSETQ.

The chain carries TRBV10-1 and TRBJ2-7, with D possibly matching TRBD2 (6 bases). V lost 2 bases and J lost 3, with 14 bases in between. CDR1 WNHNN and CDR2 SYGVQD come from the germline V gene (reference sequence). The CDR3 extends over 15 amino acids. The chain's CDR3 is CASSEGSGVGYEQYF. The CDR3 nucleotides are TGCGCCAGCAGTGAGGGCTCGGGAGTAGGCTACGAGCAGTACTTC.

The V and J genes are TRBV6-5 and TRBJ2-3; the D gene is possibly TRBD2 (6 bases). CDR1 and CDR2 (germline): MNHEY, SVGAGI. V lost 2 bases to trimming and J lost 8 bases, with 17 bases between them. The CDR3 totals 15 residues. For the CDR3, the DNA is TGTGCCAGCAGTTACGCCGGGACTTACCCCGGTACGCAGTATTTT. It codes for CASSYAGTYPGTQYF.

The J gene is TRBJ2-2, the V gene TRBV5-4, with a weak D call TRBD2 (7 bases). The CDR3 runs 15 residues. V lost 1 base, J lost 5 bases, and 12 bases lay in between. The V gene's germline CDR1 is SGHNT and CDR2 YYREEE (reference sequence). The CDR3: CASSLRGAPTGELFF. In DNA form, the CDR3 reads TGTGCCAGCAGCTTGCGGGGGGCGCCGACCGGGGAGCTGTTTTTT.

The gene calls are TRBV7-9 and TRBJ2-7; 9 nucleotides agree with TRBD2. The V gene's germline CDR1 is SEHNR and CDR2 FQNEAQ (reference sequence). This CDR3 has 15 residues. V lost 4 bases, J lost 6 bases, and 10 bases stayed unmatched. Written as DNA, the CDR3 is TGTGCCAGCAGCTCCGGACTAGCGTCGGTCGGCGAGCAGTACTTC. It yields the protein CASSSGLASVGEQYF.

This rearrangement joins TRBV7-8 to TRBJ2-2; D ambiguous. Germline CDR1 reads SGHVS; CDR2 reads FQNEAQ. V was shortened by 2 bases and J by 5 bases, with 6 bases between the two germline ends. The CDR3 extends over 13 amino acids. In DNA form, the CDR3 reads TGTGCCAGCAGCTTATCTTCAACCGGGGAGCTGTTTTTT. Its translation is CASSLSSTGELFF.

The rearrangement joins TRBV5-1 to TRBJ2-5; D is unresolved. Germline CDR1 and CDR2: SGHRS and YFSETQ. The V end lost 5 bases, the J end lost 5 bases, and 16 bases lay between the germline ends. The CDR3 is made up of 14 amino acids. This chain's CDR3 is CASRPTTVGETQYF. In DNA, the CDR3 is TGCGCCAGCAGACCTACTACCGTCGGGGAGACCCAGTACTTC. The entire variable domain, with the rest obtained from reference TRBV5-1 and TRBJ2-5, is as follows: KAGVTQTPRYLIKTRGQQVTLSCSPISGHRSVSWYQQTPGQGLQFLFEYFSETQRNKGNFPGRFSGRQFSNSRSEMNVSTLELGDSALYLCASRPTTVGETQYFGPGTRLLVL.

V and J are TRBV7-9 and TRBJ2-1; unclear D gene. The V and J ends lost 1 base and 8 bases respectively, with 6 bases between them. This CDR3 spans 12 amino acids. Germline lookup yields CDR1 SEHNR and CDR2 FQNEAQ (reference sequence). Written as DNA, the CDR3 is TGTGCCAGCAGCTTAGTTTTGGATGAGCAGTTCTTC. Its protein product is CASSLVLDEQFF.

This chain uses TRBV7-2 with TRBJ1-5; D is perhaps TRBD1 (5 bases). V dropped 5 bases and J dropped 6 bases, with 20 bases sitting between them. The V gene's germline CDR1 is SGHTA and CDR2 FQGNSA. The CDR3 covers 16 residues. The CDR3 spells CASSPRTGGGGQPQHF. CDR3 nucleotide sequence: TGTGCCAGCAGCCCGAGGACTGGGGGTGGGGGTCAGCCCCAGCATTTT. The full variable domain, completed using reference TRBV7-2 and TRBJ1-5, is GAGVSQSPSNKVTEKGKDVELRCDPISGHTALYWYRQSLGQGLEFLIYFQGNSAPDKSGLPSDRFSAERTGGSVSTLTIQRTQQEDSAVYLCASSPRTGGGGQPQHFGDGTRLSIL.

This chain connects TRBV5-6 to TRBJ1-2; D gene ambiguous. This CDR3 region has 11 residues. Germline V gene sequence: CDR1 SGHDT, CDR2 YYEEEE. Trimming took off 4 bases at V and 10 bases at J, with 11 bases between the two ends. DNA of the CDR3: TGTGCCAGCAGCAAGGGAGGTCCCTACACCTTC. The encoded protein is CASSKGGPYTF.

The DNA of the CDR3 is TGCGCCAGCAGCTTGGCGGGCAGGGGAGGAACTACTAATGAAAAACTGTTTTTT. Amino acid sequence: CASSLAGRGGTTNEKLFF. This rearrangement joins TRBV5-1 to TRBJ1-4, with D perhaps TRBD1 (6 bases). Trimming pared 0 bases from V and 2 bases from J, leaving 17 bases between. There are 18 residues in the CDR3. Germline loops: CDR1 SGHRS, CDR2 YFSETQ.

This rearrangement joins TRBV5-1 to TRBJ2-2, with no clear D. This CDR3 has 16 residues. V lost 0 bases and J lost 2, with 11 bases in between. Per the germline V gene, CDR1 is SGHRS and CDR2 is YFSETQ. The CDR3 loop reads CASSLAPDLNTGELFF. The CDR3 coding sequence is TGCGCCAGCAGCTTGGCCCCCGACCTCAACACCGGGGAGCTGTTTTTT.

V gene TRBV5-4 combines with J gene TRBJ1-2; possibly TRBD1 for D (5 bases). Germline CDR1 SGHNT, CDR2 YYREEE (reference sequence). This CDR3 is 14 amino acids long. V lost 5 bases, J lost 5 bases, and 16 bases lay in between. The CDR3 sequence: CASRPGTGEYGYTF. DNA of the CDR3: TGTGCCAGCAGACCAGGGACCGGAGAGTATGGCTACACCTTC.

The V gene is TRBV30, the J gene TRBJ2-5; D is unresolved. Germline V CDR1 and CDR2: GTSNPN, SVGIG (reference sequence). CDR3 length equals 13 residues. V lost 0 bases and J 7 bases, leaving 12 bases between the germline ends. CDR3 sequence reads: CAWSVDRVGTQYF. CDR3 nucleotides: TGTGCCTGGAGTGTGGATCGGGTCGGGACCCAGTACTTC.

V gene TRBV5-1 combines with J gene TRBJ2-3; D gene ambiguous. Trimming took 5 bases from V and 6 from J, leaving 16 bases between them. CDR1 is SGHRS, CDR2 YFSETQ, per germline. The CDR3 extends over 14 amino acids. CDR3 DNA: TGCGCCAGCAGTCCGGGCACTATGGGGGATACGCAGTATTTT. Translation: CASSPGTMGDTQYF.